Listed below are T cell receptor beta chains from one sample, sequenced in a study of response to subunit inactivated influenza vaccine. TCRdb called the RT-PCR reads again in MiXCR, with one record for every CDR3 protein. The sample contains under 500,000 distinct CDR3 sequences, over 9.5% of which appear only once. Sequences were derived from PBMCs from blood, sampled roughly 47 days after vaccination. These receptor sequences come from a man in his forties or fifties who received an inactivated influenza vaccine. Both conserved end residues are part of each CDR3. Size values are once, few and many counts, or a class for expanded clones, and some rows have none.

v_gene	j_gene	abundance	CDR3aa
TRBV5-1	TRBJ2-7	few	CASSLSTGLTYEQYF
TRBV15	TRBJ2-7	-	CATSRDFAGVGEQYF
TRBV7-9	TRBJ1-1	few	CASRPGTVNTEAFF
TRBV10-3	TRBJ1-5	many	CAISESRGDQPQHF
TRBV27	TRBJ1-2	-	CASSFPDGYGYTF
TRBV27	TRBJ1-2	-	CASSSQGTVYGYTF
TRBV4-1	TRBJ2-7	few	CASSQLTRTSGGSRKEQYF
TRBV5-1	TRBJ2-5	many	CASSLGVGIQETQYF
TRBV20-1	TRBJ2-1	-	CSARDEKRATAEQFF
TRBV6-2/TRBV6-3	TRBJ1-2	few	CASSYSGTGGDYGYTF
TRBV5-1	TRBJ2-1	few	CASSLGASGGTYNEQFF
TRBV6-5	TRBJ2-5	many	CASSYGFGGQETQYF
TRBV20-1	TRBJ2-5	few	CSAGYGGGTMTQYF
TRBV20-1	TRBJ2-3	few	CSARPGLRTDTQYF
TRBV20-1	TRBJ1-5	-	CSARAPRTGNNQPQHF
TRBV7-2	TRBJ2-5	few	CASSLTGNGRETQYF
TRBV19	TRBJ1-1	once	CASRGQGSMNTEAFF
TRBV7-2	TRBJ2-3	many	CASRRDRYTDTQYF
TRBV20-1	TRBJ2-7	-	CSARDPAGVARYEQYF
TRBV5-1	TRBJ2-3	few	CASSLSDRSTDTQYF
TRBV11-2	TRBJ2-7	few	CASSRKRAPGQGFYEQYF